What follows are 31 T cell receptor beta chains derived from one specimen sequenced in a study of T cells in Graves' hyperthyroidism and ophthalmopathy. Template material for amplifying TCR beta CDR3 regions consisted of RNA transcripts. HTBI primers were used for first-round RT-PCR of the TCR CDR3. TCRdb ran MiXCR on the multiplex PCR reads and lists one entry per CDR3 protein. The data hold 600,000 to 800,000 distinct CDR3 sequences, with around a third observed a single time. The sample consisted of blood. The receptors here all came from a woman between 40 and 55 years old with Graves' hyperthyroidism.

The gene calls are TRBV29-1 and TRBJ1-4, with 10 bases fitting TRBD1. V lost 5 bases, J lost 3 bases, and 6 bases stayed unmatched. Germline CDR1 reads SQVTM; CDR2 reads ANQGSEA. CDR3 length: 15 amino acids. CDR3 amino acids: CSVKTGGESNEKLFF. CDR3 in DNA: TGCAGCGTTAAGACAGGGGGCGAGTCTAATGAAAAACTGTTTTTT.

The rearrangement links TRBV7-8 to TRBJ1-5; the D is unclear. CDR1 and CDR2 from the germline V gene are SGHVS and FQNEAQ. The CDR3 is 16 residues long. V lost 8 bases and J 4 bases, leaving 21 bases between the germline ends. CDR3 in DNA: TGTGCCAGCTCACCACCCGAAGGTCTAGGTAATCAGCCCCAGCATTTT. Amino acid sequence: CASSPPEGLGNQPQHF.

The rearrangement links TRBV18 to TRBJ2-7; 9 bases are shared with TRBD1. The germline CDR1 and CDR2 sequences are KGHSH and LQKENI. The CDR3 spans 16 residues. The V gene end was trimmed by 0 bases and the J gene end by 2 bases; junction bases not matched to a gene: 5. CDR3 loop: CASSPPGTGKAYEQYF. As DNA, the CDR3 is TGTGCCAGCTCACCACCAGGGACAGGGAAGGCCTACGAGCAGTACTTC.

The CDR3 here is CASNRKLEQYF. For the CDR3, the DNA is TGTGCCAGCAATCGAAAGCTCGAGCAGTACTTC. This chain connects TRBV6-6 to TRBJ2-7; no clear D. The V end lost 7 bases, the J end lost 6 bases, and 10 bases lay between the germline ends. CDR3 length: 11 residues. Germline CDR1 is MNHNY and CDR2 is SVGAGI (reference sequence).

This clonotype was observed once. It may be a read error: a sequence one base away is much more abundant. This chain joins TRBV7-2 and TRBJ1-6; D unresolved. V was clipped by 5 bases and J by 11 bases, with 10 bases between them. CDR1 is SGHTA and CDR2 is FQGNSA in the germline V gene. The CDR3 runs 12 residues. The CDR3 loop reads CASSPPWPPLHF. The CDR3 bases are TGTGCCAGCAGCCCGCCATGGCCACCCCTCCACTTT.

This clonotype showed up many times. J is TRBJ2-7 and V is TRBV2; possibly TRBD1 or TRBD2 for D (5 bases each). CDR3 size: 16 residues. V was trimmed by 11 bases and J by 3 bases, leaving 26 bases between them. Germline CDR1 and CDR2: SNHLY and FYNNEI. Here the CDR3 reads CALHSGTDPLNYEQYF. The CDR3 DNA reads TGTGCCTTACACTCCGGGACGGATCCCCTTAACTACGAGCAGTACTTC.

This chain connects TRBV7-9 to TRBJ2-2; D unresolved. Trimming took off 5 bases at V and 4 bases at J, with 14 bases between the two ends. In germline, CDR1 is SEHNR, CDR2 FQNEAQ (reference sequence). The CDR3 length is 15 residues. CDR3 amino acids: CASSQERLPTGELFF. In nucleotides, the CDR3 is TGTGCCAGCAGCCAAGAGAGGTTACCCACCGGGGAGCTGTTTTTT.

V gene TRBV7-9 combines with J gene TRBJ1-5; D is ambiguous. Trimming took 5 bases from V and 11 from J, leaving 13 bases between them. This CDR3 has 12 residues. The germline V gene encodes CDR1 SEHNR and CDR2 FQNEAQ (reference sequence). The CDR3 loop is CASSPLEETQHF. The CDR3 DNA sequence: TGTGCCAGCAGCCCGCTAGAAGAGACCCAGCATTTT.

The chain couples TRBV15 to TRBJ1-6, with D unresolved. In germline, CDR1 is LNHNV, CDR2 YYDKDF (reference sequence). CDR3 length equals 14 residues. The ends were cut back, 3 bases at V and 10 bases at J, with 13 bases in the middle. The CDR3: CATSSFGQKSPLHF. In DNA, the CDR3 is TGTGCCACCAGCAGCTTCGGGCAAAAGTCACCCCTCCACTTT. The full variable domain, rest sourced from reference TRBV15 and TRBJ1-6, is DAMVIQNPRYQVTQFGKPVTLSCSQTLNHNVMYWYQQKSSQAPKLLFHYYDKDFNNEADTPDNFQSRRPNTSFCFLDIRSPGLGDTAMYLCATSSFGQKSPLHFGNGTRLTVT.

Comment on this clonotype: A much larger clone differs by one base, so this may be a read error. This rearrangement joins TRBV29-1 to TRBJ2-7, with 9 nucleotides matching TRBD1. The CDR3 length is 12 residues. Germline CDR1 SQVTM, CDR2 ANQGSEA. The CDR3 sequence: CSTRQGDYEQCF. For the CDR3, the DNA is TGCAGCACGAGACAGGGGGACTACGAGCAGTGCTTC.

There are many counts of this clonotype. The rearrangement links TRBV5-6 to TRBJ1-1; D is perhaps TRBD1 (5 bases). Trimming removed 0 bases at V and 5 bases at J, with 11 bases between. The CDR3 has 14 amino acids. The germline gives CDR1 SGHDT, CDR2 YYEEEE. As DNA, the CDR3 is TGTGCCAGCAGCTTGGCATGGGGCAGTACTGAAGCTTTCTTT. Protein: CASSLAWGSTEAFF.

The chain links TRBV5-1 to TRBJ1-1; D might be TRBD1 (5 bases). Trimming stripped 4 bases from V and 5 bases from J, with 21 bases between. This CDR3 region has 16 residues. Germline lookup yields CDR1 SGHRS and CDR2 YFSETQ. The CDR3 sequence: CASSHPPGVRGTEAFF. The CDR3 nucleotides read TGCGCCAGCAGCCACCCCCCCGGGGTAAGGGGTACTGAAGCTTTCTTT.

J is TRBJ1-5 and V is TRBV5-6; a weak D match, TRBD1 (6 bases). This CDR3 region has 14 residues. Trimming cost V 4 bases and J 2 bases, with 10 bases left between them. The germline gives CDR1 SGHDT, CDR2 YYEEEE. The DNA for the CDR3 is TGTGCCAGCAGCCTGGGACACCGCAATCAGCCCCAGCATTTT. Translated: CASSLGHRNQPQHF.

The rearrangement links TRBV7-2 to TRBJ2-2, with 12 bases identical to TRBD2. Germline lookup yields CDR1 SGHTA and CDR2 FQGNSA. This CDR3 spans 15 amino acids. Germline trimming cut 5 bases from V and 3 bases from J; bases unmatched to any gene: 1. CDR3 bases: TGTGCCAGCAGCCGGACTAGCGGGGACACCGGGGAGCTGTTTTTT. Protein: CASSRTSGDTGELFF.

This clonotype has a count of ten or more. The genes are TRBV7-9 and TRBJ1-1; D is unresolved. The CDR3 covers 14 residues. Trimming pared 0 bases from V and 11 bases from J, leaving 16 bases between. Germline values: CDR1 SEHNR, CDR2 FQNEAQ (reference sequence). For the CDR3, the DNA is TGTGCCAGCAGCTTAGCCCCGGGCACCCAGGAGGCTTTCTTT. It yields the protein CASSLAPGTQEAFF.

This chain joins TRBV28 and TRBJ1-2; D perhaps matches TRBD1 (5 bases). V shed 5 bases and J shed 4 bases, with 14 bases lying between them. The CDR3 contains 14 residues. The germline V gene has CDR1 MDHEN and CDR2 SYDVKM. CDR3 DNA: TGTGCCAGCAGTGCCATGATAAGGGGCTATGGCTACACCTTC. This encodes CASSAMIRGYGYTF.

This rearrangement joins TRBV7-2 to TRBJ1-3, with D perhaps TRBD1 (5 bases). The ends were cut back, 6 bases at V and 0 bases at J, with 15 bases in the middle. CDR1 is SGHTA and CDR2 is FQGNSA in the germline V gene. The length of the CDR3 is 16 residues. The CDR3 nucleotides read TGTGCCAGCAGTTATGTCAGGGATTACTCTGGAAACACCATATATTTT. It yields the protein CASSYVRDYSGNTIYF.

This clonotype occurred many times. This rearrangement joins TRBV5-1 to TRBJ1-2; D not certain. This CDR3 comprises 15 residues. Trimming removed 4 bases at V and 4 bases at J, with 17 bases between. The V gene's germline CDR1 is SGHRS and CDR2 YFSETQ. The chain's CDR3 is CASSPDGSAGYGYTF. The CDR3, as DNA: TGCGCCAGCAGCCCGGACGGGAGTGCTGGCTATGGCTACACCTTC.

The chain links TRBV6-1 to TRBJ1-1; D unresolved. CDR1 is MNHNS, CDR2 SASEGT, per germline. There are 14 residues in the CDR3. V lost 8 bases and J lost 2, with 15 bases in between. The CDR3 sequence is CASDLAGLNTEAFF. The CDR3 DNA follows: TGTGCCAGCGATCTGGCAGGACTTAACACTGAAGCTTTCTTT.

This clonotype was counted at least ten times. The DNA of the CDR3 is TGTGCCAGCAGTTTATCGAAGGGACTGGTCCGAGGGGTCCTCCACTTT. Translated, it gives CASSLSKGLVRGVLHF. The chain couples TRBV12-3 or TRBV12-4 to TRBJ1-6; TRBD1 might be the D (5 bases). Trimming pared 2 bases from V and 15 bases from J, leaving 23 bases between. The CDR3 loop spans 16 amino acids.

The chain carries TRBV19 and TRBJ2-2; no clear D gene. V lost 5 bases and J 6 bases, leaving 13 bases between the germline ends. Germline V gene sequence: CDR1 LNHDA, CDR2 SQIVND (reference sequence). The CDR3 has 14 residues. CDR3 residues: CASSAAQDSGELFF. The CDR3 DNA reads TGTGCCAGTAGTGCGGCGCAAGACTCCGGGGAGCTGTTTTTT.

This clonotype showed up many times. The J gene is TRBJ1-1, the V gene TRBV12-3 or TRBV12-4; 8 bases line up with TRBD1. The CDR3 is 15 amino acids. V lost 5 bases and J lost 5; bases outside the gene matches: 10. The CDR3 nucleotides are TGTGCCAGCAGTCGGTCGGACAGGGCTGGGACTGAAGCTTTCTTT. It is translated as CASSRSDRAGTEAFF.

This clonotype was observed a few times. This chain joins TRBV24-1 and TRBJ1-2, with D tentatively TRBD1 (5 bases). The ends were cut back, 11 bases at V and 2 bases at J, with 17 bases in the middle. The CDR3 loop spans 14 amino acids. In germline, CDR1 is KGHDR, CDR2 SFDVKD. The CDR3 coding sequence is TGTGCCAGCAGGGAGGCCTCTCGGAACTATGGCTACACCTTC. Encoded protein: CASREASRNYGYTF.

Details on this clonotype: A much more abundant neighbour one base away suggests this may be a read error. V and J are TRBV5-6 and TRBJ2-6; D remains unclear. CDR1 is SGHDT, CDR2 YYEEEE, per germline. The CDR3 has 19 amino acids. The CDR3 sequence: CASSLELTSTNSGVNVLTF. The DNA of the CDR3 is TGTGCCAGCAGCTTGGAATTGACATCGACAAACTCTGGGGTCAACGTCCTGACTTTC.

At least ten counts were recorded for this clonotype. This chain links TRBV24-1 with TRBJ1-5; no clear D gene. The V end lost 9 bases, the J end lost 8 bases, and 7 bases lay between the germline ends. Germline CDR1 is KGHDR and CDR2 is SFDVKD. The CDR3 spans 10 residues. CDR3 nucleotides: TGTGCCACCGGTATTGAGCCCCAGCATTTT. Amino acid sequence: CATGIEPQHF.

The chain recombines TRBV6-5 with TRBJ2-7; D is undetermined. V gave up 5 bases and J gave up 3 bases, with 20 bases separating them. Germline CDR1 and CDR2: MNHEY and SVGAGI. This CDR3 region has 16 residues. Here the CDR3 reads CASSELSDRPLYEQYF. The CDR3 nucleotides are TGTGCCAGCAGTGAATTAAGCGATCGACCCCTCTACGAGCAGTACTTC.

Ten or more counts support this clonotype. The chain has TRBV7-9 and TRBJ2-7; 8 bases match TRBD1. The junction had 14 bases not matched to a gene; V was cut back by 8 bases and J by 2 bases. This CDR3 comprises 16 residues. The germline CDR1 and CDR2 sequences are SEHNR and FQNEAQ (reference sequence). The CDR3 reads CASSPVIGTGTYEQYF. In DNA form, the CDR3 reads TGTGCCAGCTCACCAGTTATCGGGACAGGTACCTACGAGCAGTACTTC.

J is TRBJ1-1 and V is TRBV13, with 9 bases that match TRBD1. CDR1 is PRHDT and CDR2 is FYEKMQ in the germline V gene (reference sequence). The V gene end was trimmed by 4 bases and the J gene end by 2 bases; junction bases not matched to a gene: 8. This CDR3 has 16 amino acids. The CDR3 reads CASSWTGDHPNTEAFF. CDR3 coding DNA: TGTGCCAGCAGCTGGACAGGGGATCACCCAAACACTGAAGCTTTCTTT.

The sample holds a few counts of this clonotype. The gene calls are TRBV5-4 and TRBJ1-2; 7 nucleotides line up with TRBD1. The CDR3 is 15 residues long. V shed 4 bases and J 4 bases; nucleotides not matched to a gene: 10. From germline, CDR1 is SGHNT and CDR2 YYREEE (reference sequence). The CDR3 reads CASSLTGDRLYGYTF. The CDR3 DNA is TGTGCCAGCAGCCTTACAGGGGACCGACTCTATGGCTACACCTTC.

This sequence joins TRBV7-9 and TRBJ1-3, with a weak D call TRBD1 (5 bases). The CDR3 is 13 residues long. V was cut by 7 bases and J by 8 bases, with 15 bases left in between. CDR1 and CDR2 (germline): SEHNR, FQNEAQ (reference sequence). This chain's CDR3 is CASNPRGGDTIYF. CDR3 nucleotides: TGTGCCAGCAACCCGCGCGGGGGGGACACCATATATTTT.

In the case of this clonotype: Since a much larger clone is just one base distant, this may be a read error. This chain joins TRBV6-1 and TRBJ1-1; D not resolved. The CDR3 runs to 11 residues. Germline loops: CDR1 MNHNS, CDR2 SASEGT. CDR3 amino acids: CASTKFTEALF. The CDR3 region has the DNA TGTGCCAGCACCAAATTCACTGAAGCTCTCTTT.